Below, 18 T cell receptor beta chains from the same sample are listed, as sequenced in a study of blood T cells in healthy people across ages. Alongside a J-beta primer mix, a sample-barcoded 5' primer served in a second PCR lasting about 7 to 11 cycles. TCRdb reprocessed the 5' RACE reads with MiXCR, giving one entry per CDR3 protein. This sample yields around 750,000 distinct CDR3 sequences, of which about 55% are seen a single time; about two fifths belongs to the top ten. What was sequenced was blood. The receptors derive from a man aged 80 or over in good health.

The genes are TRBV11-1 and TRBJ2-7; TRBD2 aligns across 8 bases. Germline CDR1 SGHAT, CDR2 FQDESV (reference sequence). The CDR3 covers 15 residues. Trimming at V came to 1 base and at J to 2 bases, leaving 4 bases not matched to a gene. The CDR3: CASSLGAGAAYEQYF. The CDR3 DNA follows: TGTGCCAGCAGCTTAGGAGCGGGGGCCGCCTACGAGCAGTACTTC. Full variable domain (missing parts from reference TRBV11-1 and TRBJ2-7): EAEVAQSPRYKITEKSQAVAFWCDPISGHATLYWYRQILGQGPELLVQFQDESVVDDSQLPKDRFSAERLKGVDSTLKIQPAELGDSAMYLCASSLGAGAAYEQYFGPGTRLTVT.

The CDR3 protein is CSASETGGSYEQYF. CDR3 DNA: TGCAGTGCTTCAGAGACAGGGGGATCCTACGAGCAGTACTTC. V usage is TRBV20-1 and J usage is TRBJ2-7; 9 nucleotides line up with TRBD1. After removal of 5 bases from V and 1 base from J, the junction contained 6 bases not matched to a gene. This CDR3 has 14 residues. CDR1 and CDR2 (germline): DFQATT, SNEGSKA (reference sequence).

This clonotype was observed a handful of times. The chain recombines TRBV20-1 with TRBJ2-5; D is unclear. CDR1 and CDR2 (germline): DFQATT, SNEGSKA (reference sequence). Trimming took off 3 bases at V and 0 bases at J, with 14 bases between the two ends. This CDR3 is 15 amino acids long. The CDR3 reads CSARGKFSYQETQYF. In nucleotides, the CDR3 is TGCAGTGCTAGGGGGAAATTCTCGTACCAAGAGACCCAGTACTTC.

The chain links TRBV7-2 to TRBJ2-2, with 10 positions matching TRBD1. The CDR3 contains 17 residues. The germline V gene has CDR1 SGHTA and CDR2 FQGNSA. Germline trimming cut 5 bases from V and 5 bases from J; bases unmatched to any gene: 11. The CDR3 loop reads CASSARWGTGATGELFF. The CDR3 nucleotides are TGTGCCAGCAGCGCCCGGTGGGGGACAGGGGCTACCGGGGAGCTGTTTTTT.

V usage is TRBV6-1 and J usage is TRBJ1-4, with D perhaps matching TRBD1 (5 bases). The CDR3 extends over 15 amino acids. V was cut by 0 bases and J by 6 bases, with 11 bases left in between. Germline V gene data show CDR1 as MNHNS and CDR2 as SASEGT. CDR3 protein: CASSEAAGMDEKLFF. DNA of the CDR3: TGTGCCAGCAGTGAAGCGGCAGGGATGGATGAAAAACTGTTTTTT.

The J gene is TRBJ1-1, the V gene TRBV29-1; D gene uncertain. The CDR3 length is 15 residues. Looked up from germline, CDR1 is SQVTM and CDR2 is ANQGSEA. V was pared by 0 bases and J by 4 bases, with 15 bases between. The CDR3 DNA reads as TGCAGCGTTGAAGATAGTAGGGTTTCGGGCACTGAAGCTTTCTTT. Encoded protein: CSVEDSRVSGTEAFF.

The chain is built from TRBV2 and TRBJ2-7, with 9 bases fitting TRBD1. The CDR3 spans 13 residues. V gave up 6 bases and J gave up 4 bases; unmatched junction bases: 4. Germline V gives CDR1 SNHLY, CDR2 FYNNEI. The CDR3 loop is CASRRQGGYEQYF. The CDR3 DNA is TGTGCCAGCAGGAGACAGGGGGGATACGAGCAGTACTTC.

The chain links TRBV27 to TRBJ1-2, with D maybe TRBD1 (5 bases). CDR3 size: 13 residues. Trimming cost V 4 bases and J 4 bases, with 10 bases left between them. Germline loops: CDR1 MNHEY, CDR2 SMNVEV (reference sequence). This chain's CDR3 is CASSSGLGYGYTF. The CDR3 nucleotides are TGTGCCAGCAGTTCGGGGCTGGGCTATGGCTACACCTTC.

This clonotype occurred many times. V usage is TRBV27 and J usage is TRBJ2-7; TRBD1 agrees at 9 bases. The CDR3 is made up of 14 amino acids. Germline V CDR1 and CDR2: MNHEY, SMNVEV (reference sequence). V gave up 4 bases and J gave up 4 bases; unmatched junction bases: 5. The CDR3 loop reads CASSSGTGKYEQYF. CDR3 nucleotide sequence: TGTGCCAGCAGTTCGGGGACAGGGAAGTACGAGCAGTACTTC.

This clonotype appeared a few times. The chain joins TRBV18 to TRBJ1-6; 7 bases agree with TRBD1. With 5 bases clipped from V and 8 bases from J, the junction kept 9 bases outside the gene matches. The CDR3 spans 15 residues. From germline, CDR1 is KGHSH and CDR2 LQKENI. The CDR3: CASSEQTGSDSPLHF. CDR3 DNA: TGTGCCAGCTCAGAACAGACAGGGTCGGATTCACCCCTCCACTTT.

This chain links TRBV29-1 with TRBJ2-5; TRBD2 aligns across 11 bases. The closer fit of TRBJ2-7 to the DNA end suggests the J call may be wrong. CDR3 length: 13 residues. CDR1 SQVTM and CDR2 ANQGSEA come from the germline V gene. The CDR3 nucleotides are TGCAGCGTTGAAACTAGCGGGAGAGCCGAGCAGTACTTC. This encodes CSVETSGRAEQYF.

The rearrangement links TRBV4-1 to TRBJ2-7; D might be TRBD2 (6 bases). Trimming took off 1 base at V and 0 bases at J, with 10 bases between the two ends. Looked up from germline, CDR1 is MGHRA and CDR2 is YSYEKL. CDR3 size: 15 residues. CDR3 amino acids: CASSQGGLPSYEQYF. The CDR3, as DNA: TGCGCCAGCAGCCAAGGGGGACTGCCCTCCTACGAGCAGTACTTC.

The table lists this clonotype with a few counts. V and J are TRBV28 and TRBJ2-1, with TRBD2 matching 12 bases. The V segment lost 8 bases and the J segment 7 bases; nucleotides outside the gene matches: 6. Germline CDR1 reads MDHEN; CDR2 reads SYDVKM. The CDR3 sequence is 14 residues long. In nucleotides, the CDR3 is TGTGCCAGCCAGACTAGCGGGAGTCGTAATGAGCAGTTCTTC. Amino acid sequence: CASQTSGSRNEQFF.

The V call is TRBV20-1, the J call TRBJ2-7, with 8 positions matching TRBD1. The germline V gene has CDR1 DFQATT and CDR2 SNEGSKA (reference sequence). Trimming removed 4 bases from V and 0 bases from J; junction bases left unmatched: 8. The length of the CDR3 is 15 residues. Here the CDR3 DNA reads TGCAGTGCTACGAGCCGGGACAGGAGCTCCTACGAGCAGTACTTC. Translated: CSATSRDRSSYEQYF.

This clonotype occurred many times. This rearrangement joins TRBV20-1 to TRBJ2-7; D is perhaps TRBD2 (5 bases). Deletions cut 1 base from V and 0 bases from J, with 22 bases between. Germline values: CDR1 DFQATT, CDR2 SNEGSKA (reference sequence). The CDR3 loop spans 18 amino acids. The CDR3 reads CSARAQSLSSGFSYEQYF. As DNA, the CDR3 is TGCAGTGCTAGAGCCCAGTCGTTATCAAGCGGCTTCTCCTACGAGCAGTACTTC.

This clonotype was counted between two and nine times. The rearrangement joins TRBV29-1 to TRBJ2-5; 9 positions agree with TRBD1. This CDR3 contains 14 residues. Germline V gives CDR1 SQVTM, CDR2 ANQGSEA. V lost 3 bases, J lost 2 bases, and 4 bases stayed unmatched. The CDR3 DNA is TGCAGCGTTGAGGACAGGGGTGGGCAAGAGACCCAGTACTTC. Translating gives CSVEDRGGQETQYF.

This clonotype came up a few times. This chain uses TRBV28 with TRBJ2-7; TRBD2 matches at 13 bases. V gave up 9 bases and J gave up 5 bases; unmatched junction bases: 7. Germline values: CDR1 MDHEN, CDR2 SYDVKM. The CDR3 totals 14 residues. CDR3: CARAGTSGIHEQYF. CDR3 nucleotide sequence: TGTGCCAGGGCGGGGACTAGCGGGATCCACGAGCAGTACTTC.

This clonotype appeared many times. A much larger clone is a single base away; this may be a read error. The CDR3 coding sequence is TGCAGTGCTAGAGACGGGGCAGACCCAGCCCAAGAGACCCAGTACTTC. Its protein product is CSARDGADPAQETQYF. The chain recombines TRBV20-1 with TRBJ2-5, with D perhaps TRBD1 or TRBD2 (5 bases each). Trimming pared 0 bases from V and 1 base from J, leaving 15 bases between. CDR1 is DFQATT and CDR2 is SNEGSKA in the germline V gene (reference sequence). The CDR3 length is 16 residues.